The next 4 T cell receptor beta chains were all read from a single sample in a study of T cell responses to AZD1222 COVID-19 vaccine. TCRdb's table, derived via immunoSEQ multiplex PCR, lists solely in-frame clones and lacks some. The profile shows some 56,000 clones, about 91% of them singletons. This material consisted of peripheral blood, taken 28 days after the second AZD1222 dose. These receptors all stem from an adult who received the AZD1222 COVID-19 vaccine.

CDR3 bases: TGTGCCAGCTATGGGGCAGGCGGCTACACCTTC. It translates to CASYGAGGYTF. The chain employs TRBV27 and TRBJ1-2; D is possibly TRBD1 (5 bases). The CDR3 covers 11 residues. V lost 8 bases and J 8 bases, leaving 12 bases between the germline ends. Germline CDR1 MNHEY, CDR2 SMNVEV (reference sequence).

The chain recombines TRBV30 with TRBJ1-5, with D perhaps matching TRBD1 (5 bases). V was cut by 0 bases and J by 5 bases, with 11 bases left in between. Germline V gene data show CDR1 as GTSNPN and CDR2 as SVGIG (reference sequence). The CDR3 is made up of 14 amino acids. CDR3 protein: CAWSVTTVDQPQHF. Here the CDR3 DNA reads TGTGCCTGGAGTGTAACGACAGTGGATCAGCCCCAGCATTTT.

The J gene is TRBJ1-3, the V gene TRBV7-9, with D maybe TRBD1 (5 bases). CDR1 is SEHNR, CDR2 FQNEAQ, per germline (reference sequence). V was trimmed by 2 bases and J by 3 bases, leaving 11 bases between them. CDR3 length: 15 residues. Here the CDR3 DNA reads TGTGCCAGCAGCTTACCTGCAGGGCTTGGAAACACCATATATTTT. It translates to CASSLPAGLGNTIYF. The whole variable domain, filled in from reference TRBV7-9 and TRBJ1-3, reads DTGVSQNPRHKITKRGQNVTFRCDPISEHNRLYWYRQTLGQGPEFLTYFQNEAQLEKSRLLSDRFSAERPKGSFSTLEIQRTEQGDSAMYLCASSLPAGLGNTIYFGEGSWLTVV.

CDR3 nucleotide sequence: TGTGCCAGCAGCCAAGAACAGGGCGGTACTGAAGCTTTCTTT. Protein sequence: CASSQEQGGTEAFF. The chain couples TRBV4-2 to TRBJ1-1; maybe TRBD1 (6 bases). The CDR3 has 14 amino acids. The germline V and J ends were trimmed by 0 bases and 5 bases, with 10 bases remaining between them. Germline lookup yields CDR1 LGHNA and CDR2 YNFKEQ.